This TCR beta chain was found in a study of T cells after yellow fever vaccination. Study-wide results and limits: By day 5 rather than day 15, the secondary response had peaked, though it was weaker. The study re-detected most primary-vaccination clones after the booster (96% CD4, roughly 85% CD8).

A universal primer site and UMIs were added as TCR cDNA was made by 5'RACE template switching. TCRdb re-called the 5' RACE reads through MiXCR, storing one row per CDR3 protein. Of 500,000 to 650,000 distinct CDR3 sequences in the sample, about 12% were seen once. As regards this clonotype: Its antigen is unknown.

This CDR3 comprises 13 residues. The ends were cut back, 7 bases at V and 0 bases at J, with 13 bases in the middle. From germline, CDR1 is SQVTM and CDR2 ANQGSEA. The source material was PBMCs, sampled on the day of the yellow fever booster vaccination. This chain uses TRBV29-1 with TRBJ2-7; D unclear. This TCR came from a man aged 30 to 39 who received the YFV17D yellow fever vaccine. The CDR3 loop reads CSGVKGPSYEQYF. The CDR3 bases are TGCAGCGGGGTGAAGGGCCCCTCCTACGAGCAGTACTTC.